Following are 8 T cell receptor beta chains from one sample sequenced in a study of blood T cells in healthy people across ages. Next came a second PCR, run for roughly 6 to 11 cycles, which used a sample-barcoded 5' primer along with a J-beta primer mix. TCRdb re-called the 5' RACE reads through MiXCR, storing one row per CDR3 protein. The sample has more than 600,000 distinct CDR3 sequences, around 25% seen once. Another study also made use of these data, one on T cells of mothers and their children.

Sequencing used blood. These receptor sequences come from a boy under 18 in good health.

This clonotype was counted between two and nine times. This rearrangement joins TRBV29-1 to TRBJ1-1, with 9 bases fitting TRBD1. With 4 bases clipped from V and 3 bases from J, the junction kept 6 bases outside the gene matches. From germline, CDR1 is SQVTM and CDR2 ANQGSEA. This CDR3 contains 14 residues. CDR3 protein: CSVVEDRGYTEAFF. In DNA, the CDR3 is TGCAGCGTTGTCGAGGACAGGGGATACACTGAAGCTTTCTTT.

This chain uses TRBV7-9 with TRBJ2-5; no clear D. The DNA end is more similar to TRBJ2-7, so the J call may be wrong. Germline loops: CDR1 SEHNR, CDR2 FQNEAQ (reference sequence). The CDR3 runs 14 residues. CDR3 DNA sequence: TGTGCCAGCAGCTTAGTGGGGAAATCCTACGAGCAGTACTTC. Its protein is CASSLVGKSYEQYF.

This clonotype was detected a few times. V and J are TRBV4-1 and TRBJ2-5; a possible D gene is TRBD1 (5 bases). Germline V gives CDR1 MGHRA, CDR2 YSYEKL. CDR3 length: 14 amino acids. V lost 1 base and J lost 5, with 11 bases in between. CDR3 in amino acids: CASSQGRGTETQYF. CDR3 in DNA: TGCGCCAGCAGCCAAGGAAGGGGAACCGAGACCCAGTACTTC.

This clonotype was observed a few times. V and J are TRBV12-3 or TRBV12-4 and TRBJ2-1; the D call may be TRBD1 or TRBD2 (5 bases each). Judging by the DNA end, TRBJ2-5 fits better; the J call may be wrong. The CDR3 spans 13 residues. CDR3 region: CASWGQVGVTQYF. The CDR3 region has the DNA TGTGCCAGCTGGGGCCAAGTGGGAGTGACCCAGTACTTC.

This clonotype has more than one count but fewer than ten. The chain combines TRBV11-2 with TRBJ2-3; 8 bases map to TRBD1. Unmatched junction bases numbered 6, after V lost 6 bases and J lost 4 bases. Per germline, CDR1 SGHAT and CDR2 FQNNGV. This CDR3 comprises 14 residues. DNA of the CDR3: TGTGCCAGCAGTGAGGACAGGGATCCAGATACGCAGTATTTT. It specifies CASSEDRDPDTQYF.

Remarks on this clonotype: At one boundary the junction diverges from the germline segment, which might be a read error. CDR3 residues: CSANPRTGQETQCF. CDR3 sequence (DNA): TGCAGTGCTAACCCTAGGACGGGCCAAGAGACCCAGTGCTTC. This rearrangement joins TRBV20-1 to TRBJ2-5, with no clear D. The CDR3 is 14 residues long. Per the germline V gene, CDR1 is DFQATT and CDR2 is SNEGSKA (reference sequence).

The chain recombines TRBV6-5 with TRBJ2-5, with D unclear. The J call is doubtful: the DNA matches TRBJ2-1 better. The CDR3 loop spans 15 amino acids. Germline V gene data show CDR1 as MNHEY and CDR2 as SVGAGI. CDR3 nucleotides: TGTGCCAGCAGGAGTGGGGTTGGTTTTTTGAATGAGCAGTTCTTC. This sequence encodes CASRSGVGFLNEQFF.

The chain employs TRBV7-2 and TRBJ1-1, with 8 bases aligning to TRBD1. Per the germline V gene, CDR1 is SGHTA and CDR2 is FQGNSA. J was trimmed by 8 bases and V by 6 bases; bases with no gene match: 8. The length of the CDR3 is 13 residues. The CDR3 nucleotides are TGTGCCAGCAGTTTTTCCCGGGACAGGGAAGCTTTCTTT. This encodes CASSFSRDREAFF. Together with reference TRBV7-2 and TRBJ1-1, the CDR3 gives the full variable domain: GAGVSQSPSNKVTEKGKDVELRCDPISGHTALYWYRQSLGQGLEFLIYFQGNSAPDKSGLPSDRFSAERTGGSVSTLTIQRTQQEDSAVYLCASSFSRDREAFFGQGTRLTVV.